The 25 T cell receptor beta chains below come from one sample, sequenced in a study of CD8 T cells in Susac syndrome. RNA totalling about 0.5 to 1 ug underwent reverse transcription with random hexamers. Each CDR3 protein gets one entry after TCRdb re-called the immunoSEQ multiplex PCR reads with MiXCR. This sample carries about 140,000 distinct CDR3 sequences, roughly 94% of them seen once, and the ten largest clones take over 0.15%. Material: CD8+ T cells from PBMCs. These receptor sequences come from a human donor with Susac syndrome.

This clonotype has only one observation. The genes are TRBV7-6 and TRBJ2-7; perhaps TRBD1 as D (5 bases). Germline lookup yields CDR1 SGHVS and CDR2 FNYEAQ. There are 15 residues in the CDR3. Trimming shortened V by 4 bases and J by 2 bases, and 15 bases separated the two germline ends. DNA of the CDR3: TGTGCCAGCAGCTCCAAGGACACCTACCCCTACGAGCAGTACTTC. Its translation: CASSSKDTYPYEQYF.

The genes are TRBV5-8 and TRBJ1-1; TRBD1 might be the D (5 bases). The V and J ends lost 2 bases and 0 bases respectively, with 8 bases between them. The CDR3 sequence is 14 residues long. The V gene's germline CDR1 is SGHTS and CDR2 YDEGEE. CDR3 protein: CASSFDRMNTEAFF. In DNA, the CDR3 is TGTGCCAGCAGCTTCGACAGAATGAACACTGAAGCTTTCTTT.

CDR3 protein: CASSLPTRSIPYNEQFF. The CDR3, as DNA: TGTGCCAGCAGTTTACCGACTAGGTCAATACCCTACAATGAGCAGTTCTTC. The chain uses TRBV28 and TRBJ2-1, with D tentatively TRBD2 (6 bases). CDR3 length: 17 residues. CDR1 and CDR2 (germline): MDHEN, SYDVKM. V lost 2 bases and J lost 2, with 16 bases in between.

This clonotype was seen once. V gene TRBV29-1 combines with J gene TRBJ2-7; D gene ambiguous. With 0 bases removed from V and 2 bases from J, the gap between germline ends came to 8 bases. This CDR3 has 13 amino acids. Germline V gene data show CDR1 as SQVTM and CDR2 as ANQGSEA. The CDR3 here is CSVEDSKAYEQYF. The CDR3, as DNA: TGCAGCGTTGAAGATTCCAAAGCCTACGAGCAGTACTTC.

The chain carries TRBV29-1 and TRBJ2-1; 7 bases are a match to TRBD2. The V gene's germline CDR1 is SQVTM and CDR2 ANQGSEA. CDR3 length: 13 amino acids. After removal of 6 bases from V and 7 bases from J, the junction contained 9 bases not matched to a gene. CDR3 residues: CSVCPTSSNEQFF. The DNA for the CDR3 is TGCAGCGTCTGTCCGACTAGCTCAAATGAGCAGTTCTTC.

J is TRBJ1-3 and V is TRBV29-1; D call uncertain. Looked up from germline, CDR1 is SQVTM and CDR2 is ANQGSEA. There are 14 residues in the CDR3. Trimming stripped 6 bases from V and 4 bases from J, with 16 bases between. The DNA for the CDR3 is TGCAGCGTGATGGACTTTACCTGGGGAAACACCATATATTTT. It specifies CSVMDFTWGNTIYF.

This chain links TRBV7-2 with TRBJ2-3; D might be TRBD1 or TRBD2, each matching 6 bases. Trimming removed 1 base at V and 4 bases at J, with 12 bases between. The CDR3 is 15 residues long. CDR1 SGHTA and CDR2 FQGNSA come from the germline V gene. Here the CDR3 DNA reads TGTGCCAGCAGCTTAGGAACTGGGGGGCCAGATACGCAGTATTTT. Translation: CASSLGTGGPDTQYF.

The chain employs TRBV27 and TRBJ2-7; no reliable D call. The CDR3 extends over 16 amino acids. Trimming stripped 3 bases from V and 2 bases from J, with 17 bases between. Germline CDR1 and CDR2: MNHEY and SMNVEV (reference sequence). CDR3 residues: CASSFDPGSPTYEQYF. CDR3 DNA: TGTGCCAGCAGTTTTGACCCCGGTTCCCCGACCTACGAGCAGTACTTC.

The chain is built from TRBV13 and TRBJ2-2; 9 bases agree with TRBD2. This CDR3 is 18 amino acids long. The V gene's germline CDR1 is PRHDT and CDR2 FYEKMQ (reference sequence). Germline trimming cut 2 bases from V and 6 bases from J; bases unmatched to any gene: 13. DNA for the CDR3: TGTGCCAGCAGCTTAATGCTAGCGGGGCCGTCGAGGTCCGGGGAGCTGTTTTTT. Translating gives CASSLMLAGPSRSGELFF.

The genes are TRBV5-5 and TRBJ2-1; D possibly corresponds to TRBD1 (6 bases). The CDR3 extends over 13 amino acids. Germline lookup yields CDR1 SGHKS and CDR2 YYEKEE (reference sequence). V was pared by 6 bases and J by 5 bases, with 12 bases between. As DNA, the CDR3 is TGTGCCAGCAACCCAGGGGTAAACAATGAGCAGTTCTTC. Protein sequence: CASNPGVNNEQFF.

The genes are TRBV28 and TRBJ1-5, with D unresolved. The CDR3 totals 15 residues. Looked up from germline, CDR1 is MDHEN and CDR2 is SYDVKM. The V end was cut by 1 base, the J end by 0 bases, with 7 bases between. This chain's CDR3 is CASSLYGASNQPQHF. The CDR3 DNA is TGTGCCAGCAGTTTATACGGCGCTAGCAATCAGCCCCAGCATTTT.

The chain links TRBV20-1 to TRBJ2-7, with TRBD1 identical over 7 bases. With V trimmed by 6 bases and J by 1 base, 12 bases remained unmatched. Germline CDR1 DFQATT, CDR2 SNEGSKA (reference sequence). The CDR3 is made up of 15 amino acids. CDR3 amino acids: CSAFERQGPSYEQYF. CDR3 nucleotide sequence: TGCAGTGCATTCGAACGACAGGGACCTTCCTACGAGCAGTACTTC.

The chain employs TRBV24-1 and TRBJ2-1; D unclear. Germline loops: CDR1 KGHDR, CDR2 SFDVKD. The length of the CDR3 is 14 residues. V shed 4 bases and J shed 8 bases, with 14 bases lying between them. In DNA form, the CDR3 reads TGTGCCACCAGTGACTCCCTCATTGCCTATGAGCAGTTCTTC. This translates into CATSDSLIAYEQFF.

This sequence joins TRBV2 and TRBJ2-6, with TRBD1 identical over 8 bases. V shed 8 bases, J shed 0 bases, and the junction held 9 bases outside the gene matches. Germline V gene data show CDR1 as SNHLY and CDR2 as FYNNEI. The CDR3 totals 17 residues. The CDR3 coding sequence is TGTGCCAGCGCGCAGGGGACAGGCCTCTCTGGGGCCAACGTCCTGACTTTC. Amino acid sequence: CASAQGTGLSGANVLTF.

This chain joins TRBV28 and TRBJ2-7; D unresolved. Trimming removed 3 bases from V and 5 bases from J, with 5 bases in between. Germline lookup yields CDR1 MDHEN and CDR2 SYDVKM. The CDR3 is made up of 11 amino acids. CDR3 sequence (DNA): TGTGCCAGCAGTTTCCCCCACGAGCAGTACTTC. This encodes CASSFPHEQYF.

A single count supports this clonotype. The chain employs TRBV9 and TRBJ1-2, with D tentatively TRBD1 (5 bases). This CDR3 comprises 16 residues. Germline CDR1 SGDLS, CDR2 YYNGEE. Trimming left V 2 bases short and J 4 bases short, with 18 bases between. The CDR3 reads CASSVDTGTIAYGYTF. The CDR3 DNA reads as TGTGCCAGCAGCGTGGACACCGGGACGATCGCCTATGGCTACACCTTC.

The V and J genes are TRBV7-9 and TRBJ2-1; 8 bases are shared with TRBD2. Germline loops: CDR1 SEHNR, CDR2 FQNEAQ (reference sequence). With V trimmed by 0 bases and J by 10 bases, 11 bases remained unmatched. The CDR3 loop spans 16 amino acids. In DNA form, the CDR3 reads TGTGCCAGCAGCTTAGCGGAGGTTCGGGCTAGCGGGGAGCAGTTCTTC. It specifies CASSLAEVRASGEQFF.

This clonotype appeared a few times. The J gene is TRBJ2-5, the V gene TRBV7-9; tentatively, D is TRBD1 or TRBD2 (5 bases each). Trimming pared 1 base from V and 0 bases from J, leaving 6 bases between. Germline loops: CDR1 SEHNR, CDR2 FQNEAQ (reference sequence). CDR3 length equals 14 residues. Here the CDR3 DNA reads TGTGCCAGCAGCTTAGGGGGGAACCAAGAGACCCAGTACTTC. It translates to CASSLGGNQETQYF.

The chain recombines TRBV3-1 with TRBJ2-5; tentative D call: TRBD2 (6 bases). Germline CDR1 LGHDT, CDR2 YNNKEL (reference sequence). Deletions cut 2 bases from V and 2 bases from J, with 12 bases between. CDR3 size: 15 residues. The DNA of the CDR3 is TGTGCCAGCAGCCAACCTCTAGCGATTCAAGAGACCCAGTACTTC. Protein sequence: CASSQPLAIQETQYF.

The chain combines TRBV29-1 with TRBJ1-1, with 8 bases fitting TRBD1. CDR3 length: 14 amino acids. Germline lookup yields CDR1 SQVTM and CDR2 ANQGSEA. V shed 3 bases, J shed 3 bases, and the junction held 6 bases outside the gene matches. CDR3 region: CSVEGQEGYTEAFF. DNA of the CDR3: TGCAGCGTTGAGGGACAGGAGGGGTACACTGAAGCTTTCTTT.

The chain recombines TRBV9 with TRBJ2-1; 8 bases map to TRBD2. V shed 0 bases and J 8 bases; nucleotides not matched to a gene: 7. Per the germline V gene, CDR1 is SGDLS and CDR2 is YYNGEE. This CDR3 spans 15 amino acids. The CDR3 is CASSVAGGGFDEQFF. The CDR3 nucleotides are TGTGCCAGCAGCGTAGCGGGCGGGGGGTTCGATGAGCAGTTCTTC.

The chain links TRBV18 to TRBJ2-5, with 7 bases identical to TRBD1. The CDR3 length is 16 residues. CDR1 is KGHSH and CDR2 is LQKENI in the germline V gene. Unmatched junction bases numbered 8, after V lost 3 bases and J lost 1 base. The CDR3 DNA sequence: TGTGCCAGCTCACCCGGACAGGCGAGCCCCCAAGAGACCCAGTACTTC. Amino acids: CASSPGQASPQETQYF.

This chain connects TRBV5-4 to TRBJ1-5; D ambiguous. Per the germline V gene, CDR1 is SGHNT and CDR2 is YYREEE (reference sequence). V was shortened by 4 bases and J by 2 bases, with 13 bases between the two germline ends. The CDR3 length is 15 residues. CDR3 sequence (DNA): TGTGCCAGCAGCCGGGCGGGCGGGGGCAATCAGCCCCAGCATTTT. The encoded protein is CASSRAGGGNQPQHF. The full variable domain, with the rest looked up from reference TRBV5-4 and TRBJ1-5, is ETGVTQSPTHLIKTRGQQVTLRCSSQSGHNTVSWYQQALGQGPQFIFQYYREEENGRGNFPPRFSGLQFPNYSSELNVNALELDDSALYLCASSRAGGGNQPQHFGDGTRLSIL.

The chain couples TRBV30 to TRBJ1-5; the D gene is possibly TRBD1 (5 bases). V gave up 4 bases and J gave up 2 bases, with 9 bases separating them. Germline CDR1 is GTSNPN and CDR2 is SVGIG (reference sequence). The CDR3 totals 13 residues. Here the CDR3 DNA reads TGTGCCTGGATCCGGACACGCAATCAGCCCCAGCATTTT. The encoded protein is CAWIRTRNQPQHF.

The rearrangement links TRBV29-1 to TRBJ2-1; no definite D call. The germline V gene encodes CDR1 SQVTM and CDR2 ANQGSEA. V gave up 4 bases and J gave up 0 bases, with 13 bases separating them. The CDR3 loop spans 15 amino acids. CDR3 coding DNA: TGCAGCGTTGTACCGGAGCATTACTCCTACAATGAGCAGTTCTTC. This gives the protein CSVVPEHYSYNEQFF.